This T cell receptor beta chain was profiled in a study of human T cells and chemical hapten exposure. The wider study: Small pooled library volume differences mainly caused per-sample TCR yield variation.

Findings and caveats of the study: TCRs at a frequency above 1 in 1000 stayed unchanged with DPC sensitization.

Germline assignment: CDR1 DFQATT and CDR2 SNEGSKA (reference sequence). With 1 base removed from V and 10 bases from J, the gap between germline ends came to 11 bases. There are 12 residues in the CDR3. Separate cDNA molecules received unique molecular identifiers, which the library attached to them. The authors' processing: Per-sample TCR counts ranged from about 20,000 to 690,600, median roughly 96,000. TCRdb processed the RACE reads anew with MiXCR; each CDR3 protein has one entry. What appears here as the V and J calls and clone size reflects TCRdb's work, not the paper's. The repertoire includes approximately 90,000 distinct CDR3 sequences, roughly 8.5% of them detected once, and roughly 3.1% sits in the top ten. Time point: healthy volunteer bleed at 2 weeks. The template was total RNA from unfractionated whole blood. This clonotype has at least ten counts. What it recognizes is unknown.

The J gene is TRBJ2-1, the V gene TRBV20-1; no clear D. The clonotype originates from a female donor in good health. Some clones in this sample may be carry-over from other donors' samples. The specimen was whole blood. CDR3 protein: CSARGLVREQFF. DNA of the CDR3: TGCAGTGCTAGAGGCCTCGTAAGGGAGCAGTTCTTC.